These T cell receptor beta chains were read from a single sample in a study of neoadjuvant anti-PD-1 for oral cavity cancer. Repertoires were generated with immunoSEQ multiplex PCR, while TCRdb's copy carries only in-frame clones and drops some. The table records 50,000 to 65,000 clones, around 80% of them present only once. This material consisted of PBMCs, taken before nivolumab (anti-PD-1) treatment. The source of these receptors is a person between 35 and 79 years old with oral cavity squamous cell carcinoma. Each CDR3 is given with its conserved first and last residue.

cdr3_length: 15; j_call: TRBJ1-6; v_call: TRBV9; cdr3_aa: CASSAGSSYNSPLHF
cdr3_length: 14; j_call: TRBJ2-7; v_call: TRBV14; cdr3_aa: CASRRQESSYEQYF
cdr3_length: 13; j_call: TRBJ2-2; v_call: TRBV27; cdr3_aa: CASSFTSTGELFF
cdr3_length: 16; j_call: TRBJ2-7; v_call: TRBV5-6; cdr3_aa: CASSLTGGALRSEQYF
cdr3_length: 16; j_call: TRBJ2-3; v_call: TRBV4-1; cdr3_aa: CASTQGLVESTDTQYF
cdr3_length: 13; j_call: TRBJ2-7; v_call: TRBV11-2; cdr3_aa: CASSYGSPYEQYF
cdr3_length: 15; j_call: TRBJ2-5; v_call: TRBV5-4; cdr3_aa: CASSSGQGAQETQYF
cdr3_length: 13; j_call: TRBJ1-2; v_call: TRBV6-1; cdr3_aa: CASSGSGTDGYTF
cdr3_length: 14; j_call: TRBJ2-2; v_call: TRBV15; cdr3_aa: CATSLAASTGELFF
cdr3_length: 15; j_call: TRBJ2-2; v_call: TRBV15; cdr3_aa: CATSREEGHTGELFF
cdr3_length: 15; j_call: TRBJ2-1; v_call: TRBV27; cdr3_aa: CASSPRGGPYNEQFF
cdr3_length: 15; j_call: TRBJ2-7; v_call: TRBV14; cdr3_aa: CASSQGRGGIYEQYF
cdr3_length: 15; j_call: TRBJ1-5; v_call: TRBV28; cdr3_aa: CASNPRQGRNQPQHF
cdr3_length: 15; j_call: TRBJ2-7; v_call: TRBV4-1; cdr3_aa: CASSQSQRASYEQYF
cdr3_length: 16; j_call: TRBJ2-3; v_call: TRBV19; cdr3_aa: CASSMLSSAYTDTQYF
cdr3_length: 15; j_call: TRBJ1-2; v_call: TRBV27; cdr3_aa: CASSLYGRAVDGYTF
cdr3_length: 16; j_call: TRBJ1-1; v_call: TRBV6-5; cdr3_aa: CASSLLKQGGNTEAFF
cdr3_length: 13; j_call: TRBJ1-1; v_call: TRBV2; cdr3_aa: CASSLQGNTEAFF
cdr3_length: 17; j_call: TRBJ2-1; v_call: TRBV27; cdr3_aa: CASSPPKVLAAYNEQFF
cdr3_length: 14; j_call: TRBJ1-1; v_call: TRBV30; cdr3_aa: CAWKERHRNTEAFF
cdr3_length: 18; j_call: TRBJ1-5; v_call: TRBV19; cdr3_aa: CASTPYGAAAAGNQPQHF
cdr3_length: 16; j_call: TRBJ2-7; v_call: TRBV5-1; cdr3_aa: CASSFWDFSTSYEQYF
cdr3_length: 13; j_call: TRBJ2-2; v_call: TRBV27; cdr3_aa: CASSYTPGRELFF
cdr3_length: 10; j_call: TRBJ2-1; v_call: TRBV20-1; cdr3_aa: CSARVNEQFF
cdr3_length: 15; j_call: TRBJ1-6; v_call: TRBV5-4; cdr3_aa: CASSRDSSYNSPLHF
cdr3_length: 13; j_call: TRBJ1-2; v_call: TRBV27; cdr3_aa: CASSPGQTYGYTF
cdr3_length: 15; j_call: TRBJ2-4; v_call: TRBV2; cdr3_aa: CASSEMAGSSNIQYF
cdr3_length: 16; j_call: TRBJ2-2; v_call: TRBV9; cdr3_aa: CASSVGLGPNTGELFF
cdr3_length: 15; j_call: TRBJ2-1; v_call: TRBV7-3; cdr3_aa: CASSSTSGMNNEQFF
cdr3_length: 13; j_call: TRBJ1-5; v_call: TRBV10-3; cdr3_aa: CAISWDSYQPQHF
cdr3_length: 16; j_call: TRBJ2-2; v_call: TRBV9; cdr3_aa: CASAPPGLVNTGELFF
cdr3_length: 16; j_call: TRBJ2-1; v_call: TRBV14; cdr3_aa: CASSHSRSRSYNEQFF
cdr3_length: 15; j_call: TRBJ2-2; v_call: TRBV5-6; cdr3_aa: CASSEIAGGTGELFF
cdr3_length: 16; j_call: TRBJ1-5; v_call: TRBV7-2; cdr3_aa: CASSLRGQLGGQPQHF
cdr3_length: 12; j_call: TRBJ2-1; v_call: TRBV4-1; cdr3_aa: CASSQDVSEQFF